The clone carrying this T cell receptor (beta chain) was picked up a small number of times. The participants were between roughly 18 and 90 years old and came from fewer than 25 US areas. The entry originates in a study of blood T cell repertoires in COVID-19. Study overall: The United States, Italy and Spain supplied acute and convalescent COVID-19 samples.

The CDR3 contains 13 residues. V lost 4 bases, J lost 4 bases, and 7 bases lay in between. Germline V gene data show CDR1 as SNHLY and CDR2 as FYNNEI. Authors' methods: Amplifying reference gene primers gave estimates of nucleated cell counts. Only in-frame clones appear in the TCRdb table, and some are missing; sequencing was by immunoSEQ multiplex PCR. The D gene and trimming were derived from the DNA, and the V and J assignments and clone size from that table. The sample holds 200,000 to 250,000 clones, about 84% seen once. This chain connects TRBV2 to TRBJ1-4; D is undetermined. Sequencing was done on a sample of PBMCs or T cells enriched from blood (not recorded which). The clonotype was recovered from a woman aged 40 to 50 with acute COVID-19. The CDR3 region has the DNA TGTGCCAGCAGTGTCATCCATAATGAAAAACTGTTTTTT. Its protein is CASSVIHNEKLFF.